This passage covers 32 T cell receptor beta chains from one sample sequenced in a study of metastatic and nonmetastatic thyroid tumors (dated by TCRdb to 2020 to 2022). No treatment had been received by any patient before thyroid surgery. Library preparation was by PCR. Reads for this sample came from an Illumina HiSeq 4000. In-frame beta chains were kept once TCRdb had trimmed the public reads at Q25 with fastp and called clones with MiXCR. This sample comprises 9,500 to 11,000 clones, 25% to 35% of them detected only once. Of the sample, about 4.8% falls within the top ten clones. Sequences were obtained from tumor tissue. The receptors derive from a female donor with papillary thyroid cancer or a benign thyroid nodule (not recorded which). Some clones in this sample may be carry-over from other donors' samples.

V usage is TRBV3-1 and J usage is TRBJ1-2; the D gene is possibly TRBD1 (5 bases). Germline values: CDR1 LGHDT, CDR2 YNNKEL (reference sequence). The CDR3 runs to 13 residues. V shed 3 bases and J shed 8 bases, with 13 bases lying between them. DNA for the CDR3: TGTGCCAGCAGCCATCAACAGGTTGGCGGCTACACCTTC. Protein sequence: CASSHQQVGGYTF.

In its sample, this clone ranks as medium-sized. This chain links TRBV20-1 with TRBJ2-7, with 10 bases identical to TRBD1. The germline CDR1 and CDR2 sequences are DFQATT and SNEGSKA (reference sequence). V shed 6 bases, J shed 5 bases, and the junction held 10 bases outside the gene matches. The CDR3 sequence is 14 residues long. The DNA of the CDR3 is TGCAGTGCCAACGCTGACAGGGGGCAAGACGAGCAGTACTTC. Its translation is CSANADRGQDEQYF.

The chain carries TRBV6-5 and TRBJ2-7; D might be TRBD2 (5 bases). The CDR3 covers 13 residues. Trimming removed 2 bases from V and 4 bases from J, with 9 bases in between. CDR1 is MNHEY and CDR2 is SVGAGI in the germline V gene. In DNA form, the CDR3 reads TGTGCCAGCAGTTACGAGAGAGGGTACGAGCAGTACTTC. Protein sequence: CASSYERGYEQYF.

Only one count was recorded for this clone. Other DNA sequences in this sample translate to the same CDR3. The J gene is TRBJ2-7, the V gene TRBV20-1; D unresolved. The CDR3 extends over 12 amino acids. The germline CDR1 and CDR2 sequences are DFQATT and SNEGSKA (reference sequence). The V and J ends lost 1 base and 4 bases respectively, with 8 bases between them. The CDR3 DNA follows: TGCAGTGCTAGAGGTGGTGAATACGAGCAGTACTTC. As protein: CSARGGEYEQYF.

By sample fraction, this clone is medium-sized. The CDR3 nucleotides read TGTGCCAGTAGTATACCAGGGGATTCTGGCTACACCTTC. Translating gives CASSIPGDSGYTF. This chain joins TRBV19 and TRBJ1-2; D perhaps matches TRBD1 (6 bases). The germline V and J ends were trimmed by 2 bases and 7 bases, with 11 bases remaining between them. CDR1 and CDR2 (germline): LNHDA, SQIVND (reference sequence). This CDR3 is 13 amino acids long.

This clone was observed many times. The genes are TRBV7-6 and TRBJ1-2, with 7 positions matching TRBD1. Per the germline V gene, CDR1 is SGHVS and CDR2 is FNYEAQ. This CDR3 is 13 amino acids long. V lost 4 bases, J lost 3 bases, and 2 bases stayed unmatched. The CDR3 DNA reads TGTGCCAGCAGCTATACAGGGGACTATGGCTACACCTTC. Encoded protein: CASSYTGDYGYTF. The variable domain in full, completed from reference TRBV7-6 and TRBJ1-2, reads GAGVSQSPRYKVTKRGQDVALRCDPISGHVSLYWYRQALGQGPEFLTYFNYEAQQDKSGLPNDRFSAERPEGSISTLTIQRTEQRDSAMYRCASSYTGDYGYTFGSGTRLTVV.

For this clone: Different DNA sequences within this sample yield the same CDR3. CDR3 protein: CASSEGDRGQNEQFF. Here the CDR3 DNA reads TGTGCCAGCAGCGAAGGGGATAGGGGGCAGAATGAGCAGTTCTTC. The chain joins TRBV9 to TRBJ2-1, with 7 bases matching TRBD1. The CDR3 runs 15 residues. V trimming: 3 bases; J trimming: 7 bases; junction bases outside the gene matches: 10. Germline V gene data show CDR1 as SGDLS and CDR2 as YYNGEE.

Relative to its sample, this clone is medium-sized (0.01 to 0.1%). The chain combines TRBV2 with TRBJ2-1, with 10 bases matching TRBD2. CDR3 length equals 16 residues. V shed 6 bases, J shed 7 bases, and the junction held 12 bases outside the gene matches. Germline V gene sequence: CDR1 SNHLY, CDR2 FYNNEI. The CDR3 DNA sequence: TGTGCCAGCAGACCCCTATCTAGCGGGAGTGGGAATGAGCAGTTCTTC. As protein: CASRPLSSGSGNEQFF.

The rearrangement uses TRBV27 and TRBJ2-1; tentatively, D is TRBD1 (5 bases). Germline-derived CDR1 and CDR2 are MNHEY and SMNVEV (reference sequence). The V gene lost 8 bases and the J gene lost 7 bases, with 12 bases spanning the gap. This CDR3 region has 12 residues. CDR3 coding DNA: TGTGCCAGCGGTCTACAGGTTAATGAGCAGTTCTTC. This translates into CASGLQVNEQFF.

This clone was found many times. A much larger clone lies one base from this, so it may be a read error. Other nucleotide sequences from this sample produce the same CDR3. In DNA form, the CDR3 reads TGTGCCAGCAGCTTCGAGACTAGCGGGGTCGGTGGCGAGCAGTTCTTC. Translated: CASSFETSGVGGEQFF. The V call is TRBV9, the J call TRBJ2-1; 11 bases map to TRBD2. CDR3 length: 16 amino acids. Germline V lookup: CDR1 SGDLS, CDR2 YYNGEE. V dropped 4 bases and J dropped 10; count of bases not matched to a gene: 13.

The chain combines TRBV20-1 with TRBJ1-3; unclear D gene. This CDR3 is 14 amino acids long. The V end lost 7 bases, the J end lost 2 bases, and 15 bases lay between the germline ends. Germline loops: CDR1 DFQATT, CDR2 SNEGSKA (reference sequence). CDR3 nucleotides: TGCAGTGTTACGCCGGGCATTGCTGGAAACACCATATATTTT. It translates to CSVTPGIAGNTIYF.

The chain joins TRBV12-3 or TRBV12-4 to TRBJ1-6; a weak D match, TRBD1 (6 bases). Trimming took off 8 bases at V and 8 bases at J, with 13 bases between the two ends. The CDR3 is 13 amino acids. The CDR3 nucleotides are TGTGCCAGCCGGAGGGGGGCCGATTCACCCCTCCACTTT. It translates to CASRRGADSPLHF.

In this sample, this clone is medium-sized. The V and J genes are TRBV19 and TRBJ2-2, with 7 nucleotides matching TRBD1. Trimming removed 9 bases from V and 5 bases from J; junction bases left unmatched: 6. This CDR3 spans 13 amino acids. The germline gives CDR1 LNHDA, CDR2 SQIVND (reference sequence). The CDR3 sequence is CASHTGVTGELFF. The CDR3 nucleotides are TGTGCCAGCCACACAGGGGTAACCGGGGAGCTGTTTTTT.

This clone was seen at least ten times. The gene calls are TRBV15 and TRBJ2-3, with D uncertain. Per the germline V gene, CDR1 is LNHNV and CDR2 is YYDKDF (reference sequence). V shed 5 bases and J shed 2 bases, with 20 bases lying between them. This CDR3 comprises 17 residues. CDR3 nucleotide sequence: TGTGCCACCAGCGCATATCCCCCCCCGGGCACCACAGATACGCAGTATTTT. Amino acid sequence: CATSAYPPPGTTDTQYF. The whole variable domain, filled in from reference TRBV15 and TRBJ2-3, reads DAMVIQNPRYQVTQFGKPVTLSCSQTLNHNVMYWYQQKSSQAPKLLFHYYDKDFNNEADTPDNFQSRRPNTSFCFLDIRSPGLGDTAMYLCATSAYPPPGTTDTQYFGPGTRLTVL.

V is TRBV27 and J is TRBJ1-6; D is undetermined. The CDR3 has 14 amino acids. V lost 2 bases to trimming and J lost 9 bases, with 11 bases between them. The germline V gene has CDR1 MNHEY and CDR2 SMNVEV (reference sequence). The CDR3 DNA is TGTGCCAGCAGTTTAAGGGCTGTGTTTTCACCCCTCCACTTT. Protein product: CASSLRAVFSPLHF.

A word on this clone: An end of the junction does not agree with germline; a read error may underlie this. The chain is built from TRBV9 and TRBJ2-3; 13 nucleotides align to TRBD2. CDR1 is SGDLS and CDR2 is YYNGEE in the germline V gene. This CDR3 has 16 residues. CDR3 sequence: CPSSVLAGGITDTQYF. DNA of the CDR3: TGTCCCAGCAGCGTACTAGCGGGAGGGATCACGGATACGCAGTATTTT.

This clone rates as medium-sized. CDR3 amino acids: CASSEDPSGANVLTF. CDR3 in DNA: TGCGCCAGCAGTGAGGATCCCTCTGGGGCCAACGTCCTGACTTTC. This chain links TRBV10-1 with TRBJ2-6, with D hard to call. This CDR3 contains 15 residues. V lost 2 bases, J lost 0 bases, and 5 bases lay in between. CDR1 and CDR2 (germline): WNHNN, SYGVQD (reference sequence).

This clone was observed a handful of times. This sequence joins TRBV28 and TRBJ1-3, with a tentative D call TRBD1 (6 bases). Germline V gene lookup returns CDR1 MDHEN and CDR2 SYDVKM. The CDR3 runs 15 residues. Trimming took off 3 bases at V and 0 bases at J, with 9 bases between the two ends. The CDR3 sequence: CASSFGGGSGNTIYF. DNA for the CDR3: TGTGCCAGCAGTTTTGGAGGGGGCTCTGGAAACACCATATATTTT.

The genes are TRBV6-2 or TRBV6-3 and TRBJ2-3, with 14 bases that match TRBD2. Germline V CDR1 and CDR2: MNHEY, SVGEGT. V was clipped by 5 bases and J by 1 base; unmatched bases: 11. The CDR3 is 19 amino acids. The CDR3: CASSPGLAGVREGTDTQYF. For the CDR3, the DNA is TGTGCCAGCAGTCCGGGACTAGCGGGAGTGCGAGAGGGCACAGATACGCAGTATTTT.

The chain recombines TRBV10-3 with TRBJ2-7; the match to TRBD2 covers 9 bases. The germline gives CDR1 ENHRY, CDR2 SYGVKD. The CDR3 extends over 18 amino acids. V lost 6 bases and J lost 0; bases outside the gene matches: 15. Written as DNA, the CDR3 is TGTGCCATCAGCGGACCCAGGGCTAGCGGGACGAGCTCCTACGAGCAGTACTTC. This sequence encodes CAISGPRASGTSSYEQYF.

The rearrangement links TRBV12-3 or TRBV12-4 to TRBJ2-3; a possible D gene is TRBD1 (6 bases). V lost 7 bases and J lost 4, with 21 bases in between. CDR3 length equals 16 residues. The CDR3 DNA reads as TGTGCCAGCATGGCCTCGGGGACATGCGCACCAGATACGCAGTATTTT. The encoded protein is CASMASGTCAPDTQYF.

This chain links TRBV6-1 with TRBJ1-1; 8 positions match TRBD1. Trimming took 5 bases from V and 5 from J; bases not matched to a gene: 10. The CDR3 runs to 15 residues. Germline V gene sequence: CDR1 MNHNS, CDR2 SASEGT. In DNA form, the CDR3 reads TGTGCCAGCAGTTCCAGGGCCTACAGGGGGACTGAAGCTTTCTTT. As protein: CASSSRAYRGTEAFF.

With respect to this clone: The same CDR3 also results from other DNA sequences found in this sample. This chain joins TRBV11-2 and TRBJ1-2; no firm D call. This CDR3 spans 13 amino acids. V was trimmed by 5 bases and J by 8 bases, leaving 15 bases between them. Germline V gene sequence: CDR1 SGHAT, CDR2 FQNNGV. This CDR3 is CASSPRPPYGYTF. The CDR3 nucleotides are TGTGCCAGCAGCCCGAGGCCCCCCTACGGCTACACCTTC.

The chain uses TRBV7-6 and TRBJ2-2, with 11 nucleotides matching TRBD2. V shed 1 base, J shed 2 bases, and the junction held 18 bases outside the gene matches. This CDR3 contains 22 residues. The germline V gene encodes CDR1 SGHVS and CDR2 FNYEAQ. The CDR3 sequence is CASSLDQGIRPSGRLNTGELFF. CDR3 nucleotides: TGTGCCAGCAGCTTAGATCAGGGAATCCGACCTAGCGGGAGGCTTAACACCGGGGAGCTGTTTTTT.

The chain is built from TRBV7-9 and TRBJ2-3; unclear D gene. V was cut by 1 base and J by 2 bases, with 4 bases left in between. The CDR3 covers 13 residues. Germline V lookup: CDR1 SEHNR, CDR2 FQNEAQ (reference sequence). DNA of the CDR3: TGTGCCAGCAGCTTAGGAGTCACAGATACGCAGTATTTT. It yields the protein CASSLGVTDTQYF.

As regards this clone: Since no conserved phenylalanine or tryptophan closes the CDR3, a read error is the likely cause. Because the CDR3's place on the DNA is in doubt, the DNA is left out and the CDR3 is given as listed by TCRdb. This sequence joins TRBV28 and TRBJ2-1; TRBD1 is the table's D call, not checked against the DNA. Germline lookup yields CDR1 MDHEN and CDR2 SYDVKM. The CDR3 is made up of 14 amino acids, end residues included. The CDR3 loop is CASDNLEDIASSEV.

The rearrangement links TRBV28 to TRBJ1-1; D might be TRBD1 (6 bases). Germline loops: CDR1 MDHEN, CDR2 SYDVKM. The CDR3 length is 14 residues. V lost 8 bases and J 1 base, leaving 14 bases between the germline ends. This chain's CDR3 is CASWTPGQNTEAFF. CDR3 bases: TGTGCCAGCTGGACCCCGGGACAGAACACTGAAGCTTTCTTT.

This clone was seen a few times. This chain connects TRBV6-1 to TRBJ2-7; D not certain. CDR1 is MNHNS and CDR2 is SASEGT in the germline V gene. This CDR3 has 11 residues. V lost 6 bases to trimming and J lost 3 bases, with 6 bases between them. CDR3 coding DNA: TGTGCCAGCAGGGATCTCTACGAGCAGTACTTC. It encodes CASRDLYEQYF.

This clone is medium-sized in the sample. The rearrangement joins TRBV7-9 to TRBJ1-1; D remains ambiguous. CDR3 length: 12 amino acids. The V gene's germline CDR1 is SEHNR and CDR2 FQNEAQ (reference sequence). Trimming left V 1 base short and J 8 bases short, with 8 bases between. CDR3 protein: CASSLGPPEAFF. The CDR3 region has the DNA TGTGCCAGCAGCTTAGGACCCCCGGAAGCTTTCTTT.

This rearrangement joins TRBV12-3 or TRBV12-4 to TRBJ2-7; tentative D call: TRBD1 (6 bases). The CDR3 has 13 residues. With 7 bases removed from V and 3 bases from J, the gap between germline ends came to 13 bases. CDR3 protein: CASKAGVHYEQYF. The CDR3, as DNA: TGTGCCAGCAAAGCAGGGGTCCACTACGAGCAGTACTTC.

The J gene is TRBJ2-2, the V gene TRBV20-1; D is perhaps TRBD2 (6 bases). CDR1 DFQATT and CDR2 SNEGSKA come from the germline V gene (reference sequence). V was pared by 7 bases and J by 8 bases, with 17 bases between. The CDR3 length is 13 residues. The DNA of the CDR3 is TGCAGTGGGCGGGACCCACAAGGGGGGGAGCTGTTTTTT. Translated: CSGRDPQGGELFF.

Only a few counts were recorded for this clone. The rearrangement joins TRBV6-1 to TRBJ2-1, with 10 bases that match TRBD2. With V trimmed by 10 bases and J by 8 bases, 8 bases remained unmatched. CDR3 length: 13 amino acids. CDR1 MNHNS and CDR2 SASEGT come from the germline V gene. This CDR3 reads CATVAGGPYEQFF. The CDR3 region has the DNA TGTGCCACTGTAGCGGGAGGTCCATATGAGCAGTTCTTC.